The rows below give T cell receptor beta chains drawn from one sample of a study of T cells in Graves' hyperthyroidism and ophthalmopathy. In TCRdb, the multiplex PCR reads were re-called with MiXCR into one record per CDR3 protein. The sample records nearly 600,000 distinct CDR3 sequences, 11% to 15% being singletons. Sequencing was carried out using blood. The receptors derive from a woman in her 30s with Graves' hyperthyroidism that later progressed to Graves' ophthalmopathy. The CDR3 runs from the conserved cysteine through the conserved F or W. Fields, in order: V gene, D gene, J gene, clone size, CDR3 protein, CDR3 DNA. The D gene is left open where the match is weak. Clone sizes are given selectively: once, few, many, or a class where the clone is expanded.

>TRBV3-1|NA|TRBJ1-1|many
CASSHYEEGNTEAFF
TGTGCCAGCAGCCACTATGAGGAAGGGAACACTGAAGCTTTCTTT
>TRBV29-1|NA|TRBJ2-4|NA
CSAQQTNIQYF
TGCAGCGCTCAACAGACGAACATTCAGTACTTC
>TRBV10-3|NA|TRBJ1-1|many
CAIAGSDEAFF
TGTGCCATCGCTGGATCCGATGAAGCTTTCTTT
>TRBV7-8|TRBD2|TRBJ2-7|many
CASTPPGGYEQYF
TGTGCCAGCACCCCTCCGGGGGGTTACGAGCAGTACTTC
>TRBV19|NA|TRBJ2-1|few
CASSMEAGEQFF
TGTGCCAGTAGTATGGAGGCGGGTGAGCAGTTCTTC
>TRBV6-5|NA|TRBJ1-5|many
CASSYSRDTLLNQPQHF
TGTGCCAGCAGTTACTCGCGGGACACGCTCCTCAATCAGCCCCAGCATTTT
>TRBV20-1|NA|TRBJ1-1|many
CSAIGNRGEAFF
TGCAGTGCTATCGGGAATAGGGGTGAAGCTTTCTTT
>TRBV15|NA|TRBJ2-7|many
CATSYGGSGTYEQYF
TGTGCCACCAGCTATGGGGGCAGCGGTACCTACGAGCAGTACTTC
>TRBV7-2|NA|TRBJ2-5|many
CASSLVASGETQYF
TGTGCCAGCAGCTTAGTAGCGTCGGGGGAGACCCAGTACTTC
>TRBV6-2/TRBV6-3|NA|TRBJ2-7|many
CASSYEGGYEQYF
TGTGCCAGCAGTTACGAGGGGGGATACGAGCAGTACTTC
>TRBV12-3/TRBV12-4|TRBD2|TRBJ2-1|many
CASRVGTSGAYNEQFF
TGTGCCAGCAGGGTCGGGACTAGCGGAGCCTACAATGAGCAGTTCTTC
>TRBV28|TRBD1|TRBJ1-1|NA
CASRNQGGNTEAFF
TGTGCCAGCAGGAACCAGGGGGGAAACACTGAAGCTTTCTTT
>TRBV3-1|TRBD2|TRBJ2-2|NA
CASSNRAGANTGELFF
TGTGCCAGCAGCAACCGAGCGGGAGCGAACACCGGGGAGCTGTTTTTT
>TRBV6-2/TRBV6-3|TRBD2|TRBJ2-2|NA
CASSSGLVGGNTGELFF
TGTGCCAGCAGTTCGGGACTAGTTGGAGGCAACACCGGGGAGCTGTTTTTT
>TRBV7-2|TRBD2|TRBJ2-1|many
CASSLAAGWYNEQFF
TGTGCCAGCAGCTTAGCAGCGGGGTGGTACAATGAGCAGTTCTTC
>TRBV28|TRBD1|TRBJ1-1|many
CASSLRGLNTEAFF
TGTGCCAGCAGTTTAAGGGGGCTGAACACTGAAGCTTTCTTT
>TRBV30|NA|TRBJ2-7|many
CAWTPPGEGAEQYF
TGTGCCTGGACCCCACCTGGGGAGGGGGCCGAGCAGTACTTC
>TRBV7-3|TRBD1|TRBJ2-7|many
CASSDSGTGDSYEQYF
TGTGCCAGCAGCGATTCCGGGACAGGGGACTCCTACGAGCAGTACTTC
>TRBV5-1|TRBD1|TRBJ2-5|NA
CASSRTGEQETQYF
TGCGCCAGCAGTCGGACAGGGGAACAAGAGACCCAGTACTTC
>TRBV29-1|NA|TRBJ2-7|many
CSVGPPTSMGSYEQYF
TGCAGCGTTGGACCCCCTACTAGTATGGGCTCCTACGAGCAGTACTTC
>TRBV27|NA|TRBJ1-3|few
CASSLSRETGNTIYF
TGTGCCAGCAGTTTATCTCGGGAAACTGGAAACACCATATATTTT
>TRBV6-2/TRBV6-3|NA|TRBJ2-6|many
CASISTPGANVLTF
TGTGCCAGCATCTCTACTCCGGGGGCCAACGTCCTGACTTTC
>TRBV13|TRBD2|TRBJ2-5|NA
CASSNPGTSGRGGQETQYF
TGTGCCAGCAGCAACCCCGGGACTAGCGGGAGAGGAGGGCAAGAGACCCAGTACTTC
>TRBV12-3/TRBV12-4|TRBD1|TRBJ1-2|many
CASSLGDRAGYTF
TGTGCCAGCAGTTTAGGGGACAGGGCTGGCTACACCTTC
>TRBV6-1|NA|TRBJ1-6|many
CASRQRLDSPLHF
TGTGCCAGCAGGCAAAGGCTTGATTCACCCCTCCACTTT
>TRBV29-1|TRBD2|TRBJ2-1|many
CSIRPGLAGEFEQFF
TGCAGCATTAGACCGGGACTAGCGGGAGAGTTTGAGCAGTTCTTC
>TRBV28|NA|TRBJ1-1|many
CASSLSGGGHTEAFF
TGTGCCAGCAGTTTATCCGGCGGGGGGCACACTGAAGCTTTCTTT
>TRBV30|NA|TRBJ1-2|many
CAWTLQGGYTF
TGTGCCTGGACTTTACAGGGTGGCTACACCTTC
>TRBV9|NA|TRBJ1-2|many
CASKSSRDVGPNYGYTF
TGTGCCAGCAAATCCTCCCGGGACGTTGGGCCTAACTATGGCTACACCTTC
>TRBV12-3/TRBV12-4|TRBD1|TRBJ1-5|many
CASSSQGPSNQPQHF
TGTGCCAGCAGTTCACAGGGGCCCAGCAATCAGCCCCAGCATTTT